This T cell receptor beta chain was obtained from a study of T-cell reconstitution after alpha-beta-depleted transplantation in children. V shed 6 bases, J shed 6 bases, and the junction held 6 bases outside the gene matches. This CDR3 comprises 14 residues. Details on this clonotype: Its antigen is as yet unknown.

Using unique molecular identifiers, the investigators prepared the TCRbeta library. TCRdb processed the PCR reads anew with MiXCR; each CDR3 protein has one entry. This table has 530,000 or so distinct CDR3 sequences, 25% to 30% appearing once. Study-level findings and limits: At around two months after transplant, the alpha-beta T cells were reportedly derived from several hundred expanded clones that came from non-depleted graft cells. Some patients showed high day-60 TCRbeta diversity, which derived from surviving recipient T cells and thymic progenitors.

The sample consisted of PBMCs, taken before TCRalphabeta/CD19-depleted stem cell transplant. This chain uses TRBV12-3 or TRBV12-4 with TRBJ2-1, with TRBD1 identical over 9 bases. The origin of this receptor is a boy in the first two years of life with Wiskott-Aldrich syndrome, due to receive a stem cell transplant. The DNA of the CDR3 is TGTGCCAGCAGGCGACAGGGGGTTGCCAATGAGCAGTTCTTC. This translates into CASRRQGVANEQFF.